In this sample, the clone carrying this TCR beta chain turned up a few times. Antigen specificity is unknown. V was clipped by 6 bases and J by 9 bases, with 12 bases between them. Germline loops: CDR1 MNHEY, CDR2 SMNVEV (reference sequence). The CDR3 is 11 residues long. This sample is drawn from a study of response to subunit inactivated influenza vaccine. TCRdb processed the RT-PCR reads anew with MiXCR; each CDR3 protein has one entry. The sample contains around 650,000 distinct CDR3 sequences, roughly 14% of which appear only once. Notes on the study in general: The authors suggested that few new T cells are recruited per seasonal influenza vaccination.

Source: PBMCs from blood, taken 11 to 12 days after vaccination. This sequence originates from a man in his forties or fifties who received an inactivated influenza vaccine. V and J are TRBV27 and TRBJ2-7; D unresolved. The CDR3 bases are TGTGCCAGCAGCACTGCGATGGTGCAGTACTTC. Translating gives CASSTAMVQYF.